This T cell receptor beta chain was captured by sequencing in a study of blood T cells in healthy people across ages. A second roughly 7 to 12 cycle PCR used barcoded and J-beta primers. TCRdb used MiXCR to reprocess the 5' RACE reads, holding one entry per CDR3 protein. In the table there are hundreds of thousands of distinct CDR3 sequences, less than 25% of which are singletons. This clonotype turned up a few times. The CDR3 contains 17 residues. Germline CDR1 is DFQATT and CDR2 is SNEGSKA (reference sequence). Another study also made use of these data, one on T cells of mothers and their children.

The rearrangement joins TRBV20-1 to TRBJ2-5; 9 bases align to TRBD2. The origin of this receptor is a boy aged 5-17 years in good health. Input material: blood. Here the CDR3 reads CSTAGLIPREGEETQYF. CDR3 DNA: TGCAGCACAGCAGGTCTCATCCCGCGGGAGGGGGAAGAGACCCAGTACTTC.